This is a list of T cell receptor beta chains from one sample in a study of blood T cell repertoires in COVID-19. Clones were read by immunoSEQ multiplex PCR, and TCRdb kept only the in-frame ones, dropping some. Seen here are about 150,000 clones, more than 65% observed once, and the top ten hold 9.8%. Specimen: peripheral blood. The receptors derive from a woman aged 50 to 65 with acute or convalescent COVID-19. The CDR3 runs from the conserved cysteine through the conserved F or W. The order of the fields is V gene, J gene, D gene, CDR3 DNA, CDR3 protein. D genes are given only for firm matches.

TRBV18	TRBJ2-7	.	TGTGCCAGCTCACCGGGACATAATTACGAGCAGTACTTC	CASSPGHNYEQYF
TRBV28	TRBJ2-1	TRBD2	TGTGCCAGTGCTAGCGGGGGGGCCTGGCCATACAATGAGCAGTTCTTC	CASASGGAWPYNEQFF
TRBV18	TRBJ2-1	.	TGTGCCAGCTCACCTGACCGACAGGCGTACAATGAGCAGTTCTTC	CASSPDRQAYNEQFF
TRBV19	TRBJ1-6	TRBD1	TGTGCCAGTAGGACAGGGAATTCACCCCTCCACTTT	CASRTGNSPLHF
TRBV7-2	TRBJ2-7	TRBD2	TGTGCCAGCAGCTTAGCTAGCGGGAGGGCCTACGAGCAGTACTTC	CASSLASGRAYEQYF
TRBV28	TRBJ2-7	TRBD2	TGTGCCAGCAGTCTCGTACCGGGACTAGCGGGACTTTTATCCTACGAGCAGTACTTC	CASSLVPGLAGLLSYEQYF
TRBV11-2	TRBJ2-7	TRBD1	TGTGCCAGCAGCTTAGGGGCAGGGGGTCCCTACGAGCAGTACTTC	CASSLGAGGPYEQYF
TRBV5-1	TRBJ2-2	TRBD2	TGCGCCAGCAGCTTGTCCAGCGGGGAGAACACCGGGGAGCTGTTTTTT	CASSLSSGENTGELFF
TRBV6-1	TRBJ2-3	TRBD2	TGTGCCAGCAGTGAATTGGGTCTAGCGGGGGGGTTGAATACGCAGTATTTT	CASSELGLAGGLNTQYF
TRBV5-1	TRBJ1-4	TRBD1	TGCGCCAGCAGCTTGGCTACCGGGACAGGTTCTAATGAAAAACTGTTTTTT	CASSLATGTGSNEKLFF
TRBV9	TRBJ2-3	TRBD1	TGTGCCAGCAGCGAGGACAGGGATACGCAGTATTTT	CASSEDRDTQYF
TRBV7-9	TRBJ1-1	.	TGTGCCAGCAGGCAAGGGAGTGGGAACACTGAAGCTTTCTTT	CASRQGSGNTEAFF